This TCR beta chain was sequenced in a study of regulatory T cells in long-lasting Graves disease. General study findings and limits: Patients with persistent Graves' had lower TCR diversity than newly diagnosed patients.

This clonotype was recorded a few times. The antigen is undetermined. Time point noted: persistent/refractory GD, antithyroid drugs over 5 years with positive TRAb. With RNA extracted from PBMCs as input, the TCR library was made. This CDR3 contains 16 residues. The germline V and J ends were trimmed by 2 bases and 0 bases, with 14 bases remaining between them. Germline values: CDR1 KGHSH, CDR2 LQKENI. Building the TCR beta libraries relied on iRepertoire HTBI primers, and CDR3 regions underwent Arm-PCR. TCRdb re-called the multiplex PCR reads with MiXCR, one entry per CDR3 protein. The sample contains approximately 400,000 distinct CDR3 sequences, less than 25% of which appear only once.

The specimen comprised peripheral blood mononuclear cells (PBMCs), sampled when the disease was refractory, from a patient treated with antithyroid drugs. The sequence was obtained from a female donor with Graves disease. The chain joins TRBV18 to TRBJ2-7; D is unclear. CDR3 amino acids: CASSPLEVFSSYEQYF. The CDR3 DNA follows: TGTGCCAGCTCACCATTAGAAGTCTTTAGCTCCTACGAGCAGTACTTC.